The next 32 T cell receptor beta chains were all read from a single sample in a study of cytomegalovirus exposure and HLA in healthy donors. This PCR relied on a set of 60 Vbeta primers and 13 Jbeta primers. Measured with immunoSEQ multiplex PCR; TCRdb has only the in-frame clones, and not every one. In the table there are approximately 150,000 clones, around 80% of which are singletons. The sequencing input was PBMCs. The receptor source for this set is a woman in her thirties in good health and CMV-seropositive.

In its sample, this clone was seen once. The chain joins TRBV6-6 to TRBJ1-5; TRBD1 agrees at 9 bases. This CDR3 is 16 amino acids long. J lost 0 bases, V lost 4 bases, and 4 bases had no gene match. Looked up from germline, CDR1 is MNHNY and CDR2 is SVGAGI (reference sequence). The CDR3 nucleotides are TGTGCCAGCAGTTTTGGGACAGGGAATAGCAATCAGCCCCAGCATTTT. Protein sequence: CASSFGTGNSNQPQHF.

The chain recombines TRBV30 with TRBJ2-1; 9 positions match TRBD2. V lost 4 bases, J lost 4 bases, and 5 bases stayed unmatched. Looked up from germline, CDR1 is GTSNPN and CDR2 is SVGIG (reference sequence). CDR3 size: 14 residues. The DNA of the CDR3 is TGTGCCTGGAAGAGCGGGAGGTCGTACAATGAGCAGTTCTTC. It translates to CAWKSGRSYNEQFF.

This chain joins TRBV5-1 and TRBJ1-1, with TRBD1 identical over 8 bases. CDR1 SGHRS and CDR2 YFSETQ come from the germline V gene. The CDR3 covers 18 residues. V lost 3 bases to trimming and J lost 0 bases; unmatched junction nucleotides: 13. The CDR3 here is CASSSTYPSGGVNTEAFF. As DNA, the CDR3 is TGCGCCAGCAGCTCGACCTACCCGTCAGGGGGCGTGAACACTGAAGCTTTCTTT.

This clone was counted a few times. The V gene is TRBV6-5, the J gene TRBJ2-5, with 12 positions matching TRBD2. The CDR3 runs 14 residues. V lost 6 bases, J lost 5 bases, and 4 bases stayed unmatched. Germline loops: CDR1 MNHEY, CDR2 SVGAGI. CDR3 DNA: TGTGCCAGCAGCACCCTAGCGGGGGGGGAGACCCAGTACTTC. Protein product: CASSTLAGGETQYF.

The chain employs TRBV5-1 and TRBJ2-5; no clear D. Deletions cut 4 bases from V and 7 bases from J, with 11 bases between. The CDR3 contains 12 residues. Per germline, CDR1 SGHRS and CDR2 YFSETQ. DNA of the CDR3: TGCGCCAGCAGCCTGGAGTACGGGACCCAGTACTTC. Translating gives CASSLEYGTQYF.

The count of this clone is one. The chain carries TRBV5-1 and TRBJ2-3; D may be TRBD1 (5 bases). The CDR3 runs to 13 residues. From germline, CDR1 is SGHRS and CDR2 YFSETQ. Trimming removed 2 bases at V and 4 bases at J, with 8 bases between. The CDR3 reads CASSLLQADTQYF. CDR3 DNA: TGCGCCAGCAGCTTACTACAGGCAGATACGCAGTATTTT.

CDR3 in DNA: TGCGCCAGCAGCTCGAGAGGGTACTACGAGCAGTACTTC. This gives the protein CASSSRGYYEQYF. V usage is TRBV5-1 and J usage is TRBJ2-7; D is perhaps TRBD2 (5 bases). There are 13 residues in the CDR3. V was pared by 3 bases and J by 3 bases, with 10 bases between. Germline V lookup: CDR1 SGHRS, CDR2 YFSETQ. The whole variable domain, remainder taken from reference TRBV5-1 and TRBJ2-7, is KAGVTQTPRYLIKTRGQQVTLSCSPISGHRSVSWYQQTPGQGLQFLFEYFSETQRNKGNFPGRFSGRQFSNSRSEMNVSTLELGDSALYLCASSSRGYYEQYFGPGTRLTVT.

The gene calls are TRBV6-6 and TRBJ1-5, with D perhaps matching TRBD1 (6 bases). The CDR3 runs 15 residues. CDR1 MNHNY and CDR2 SVGAGI come from the germline V gene (reference sequence). V gave up 4 bases and J gave up 1 base, with 11 bases separating them. CDR3 in DNA: TGTGCCAGCAGTTCACGCCAGGGGAGCAATCAGCCCCAGCATTTT. It yields the protein CASSSRQGSNQPQHF.

The chain combines TRBV27 with TRBJ1-3, with 8 bases that match TRBD1. Looked up from germline, CDR1 is MNHEY and CDR2 is SMNVEV (reference sequence). The CDR3 is 18 residues long. With 1 base clipped from V and 0 bases from J, the junction kept 8 bases outside the gene matches. CDR3 DNA sequence: TGTGCCAGCAGTTTATTTCCCCTGACAGGGGCCTCTGGAAACACCATATATTTT. Translated: CASSLFPLTGASGNTIYF.

The J gene is TRBJ2-7, the V gene TRBV27; D perhaps matches TRBD1 (5 bases). The CDR3 loop spans 13 amino acids. The germline V and J ends were trimmed by 8 bases and 3 bases, with 14 bases remaining between them. The germline gives CDR1 MNHEY, CDR2 SMNVEV (reference sequence). Written as DNA, the CDR3 is TGTGCCAGCCGCCGTAGGGGCAACTACGAGCAGTACTTC. Translation gives CASRRRGNYEQYF.

The rearrangement joins TRBV19 to TRBJ2-1; TRBD1 matches at 8 bases. The CDR3 consists of 17 residues. Germline V gene lookup returns CDR1 LNHDA and CDR2 SQIVND (reference sequence). V was clipped by 10 bases and J by 0 bases; unmatched bases: 14. CDR3 in amino acids: CATKPGGPSISYNEQFF. CDR3 sequence (DNA): TGTGCCACCAAACCAGGGGGCCCCTCCATCTCCTACAATGAGCAGTTCTTC.

V gene TRBV7-8 combines with J gene TRBJ2-7; D is perhaps TRBD2 (6 bases). This CDR3 is 15 amino acids long. Germline CDR1 is SGHVS and CDR2 is FQNEAQ. V was pared by 5 bases and J by 1 base, with 15 bases between. CDR3 in amino acids: CASSVGTAVSYEQYF. CDR3 DNA: TGTGCCAGCAGCGTCGGGACTGCCGTATCCTACGAGCAGTACTTC.

The chain is built from TRBV5-1 and TRBJ1-2, with a weak D call TRBD1 (6 bases). CDR3 length equals 17 residues. Per germline, CDR1 SGHRS and CDR2 YFSETQ. V was trimmed by 4 bases and J by 7 bases, leaving 26 bases between them. CDR3 amino acids: CASSRDPGGALIGGYTF. The CDR3 DNA sequence: TGCGCCAGCAGCCGGGATCCGGGGGGCGCGTTGATAGGTGGCTACACCTTC.

The chain uses TRBV4-1 and TRBJ2-7, with D possibly TRBD1 on 5 matching bases. Germline CDR1 MGHRA, CDR2 YSYEKL. The CDR3 has 14 amino acids. The ends were cut back, 0 bases at V and 3 bases at J, with 9 bases in the middle. The CDR3 spells CASSQDGALYEQYF. The CDR3 DNA follows: TGCGCCAGCAGCCAAGATGGGGCACTCTACGAGCAGTACTTC.

This clone was observed a few times. This rearrangement joins TRBV9 to TRBJ2-1; D remains ambiguous. The CDR3 extends over 16 amino acids. Per germline, CDR1 SGDLS and CDR2 YYNGEE. The V end lost 3 bases, the J end lost 0 bases, and 13 bases lay between the germline ends. The CDR3 sequence is CASSAPRVNSYNEQFF. CDR3 DNA sequence: TGTGCCAGCAGCGCCCCTCGGGTGAACTCCTACAATGAGCAGTTCTTC.

The CDR3 region is CASSLGTGRGNTEAFF. DNA for the CDR3: TGTGCCAGCAGCCTCGGGACAGGGCGAGGGAACACTGAAGCTTTCTTT. The rearrangement uses TRBV5-6 and TRBJ1-1; 9 bases align to TRBD1. Germline CDR1 is SGHDT and CDR2 is YYEEEE. Trimming removed 4 bases from V and 1 base from J; junction bases left unmatched: 8. This CDR3 contains 16 residues.

Only a few counts were recorded for this clone. The V and J genes are TRBV15 and TRBJ2-3; D uncertain. Trimming shortened V by 1 base and J by 3 bases, and 14 bases separated the two germline ends. From germline, CDR1 is LNHNV and CDR2 YYDKDF (reference sequence). The CDR3 contains 16 residues. The CDR3 coding sequence is TGTGCCACCAGCAGAGCCTCCTCGGCGGCGACAGATACGCAGTATTTT. This sequence encodes CATSRASSAATDTQYF.

This chain links TRBV10-3 with TRBJ1-1, with 7 bases lining up with TRBD1. Germline V gene data show CDR1 as ENHRY and CDR2 as SYGVKD. The CDR3 consists of 16 residues. With 0 bases clipped from V and 3 bases from J, the junction kept 7 bases outside the gene matches. CDR3: CAISESSIGGDTEAFF. Written as DNA, the CDR3 is TGTGCCATCAGTGAGTCCTCCATAGGGGGCGACACTGAAGCTTTCTTT.

The genes are TRBV10-3 and TRBJ2-7; 7 bases align to TRBD2. Germline CDR1 and CDR2: ENHRY and SYGVKD. J lost 2 bases, V lost 6 bases, and 16 bases had no gene match. The CDR3 totals 17 residues. The CDR3 DNA reads as TGTGCCATCAGAAGGGAGCCGAAATGGGGGGGGGCCTACGAGCAGTACTTC. Translated, it gives CAIRREPKWGGAYEQYF.

The chain has TRBV7-6 and TRBJ2-7, with D possibly TRBD2 on 6 matching bases. CDR1 and CDR2 (germline): SGHVS, FNYEAQ. The length of the CDR3 is 12 residues. V lost 10 bases, J lost 4 bases, and 14 bases lay in between. In nucleotides, the CDR3 is TGTGCCACCGGAGGGCAAAATTACGAGCAGTACTTC. Protein product: CATGGQNYEQYF.

The chain uses TRBV6-5 and TRBJ2-7; D is perhaps TRBD1 (6 bases). Per the germline V gene, CDR1 is MNHEY and CDR2 is SVGAGI. Trimming left V 5 bases short and J 1 base short, with 9 bases between. CDR3 length equals 13 residues. CDR3 in amino acids: CASSRTASYEQYF. CDR3 nucleotides: TGTGCCAGCAGTCGGACAGCGTCCTACGAGCAGTACTTC.

The J gene is TRBJ1-2, the V gene TRBV2, with a tentative D call TRBD1 (6 bases). V dropped 3 bases and J dropped 6 bases, with 11 bases sitting between them. The CDR3 totals 13 residues. Germline assignment: CDR1 SNHLY and CDR2 FYNNEI. For the CDR3, the DNA is TGTGCCAGCAGTGACGGTGGGGGCGATGGCTACACCTTC. Amino acid sequence: CASSDGGGDGYTF.

The chain recombines TRBV21-1 with TRBJ2-1; TRBD1 is the table's D call and was not checked against the DNA. TRBV21-1 constitutes a pseudogene. This CDR3 is 15 amino acids long. The DNA of the CDR3 is TGTGCCAGCAGCGAAAGGACAGGGCAGCTTGATGAGCAGTTCTTC. Translation gives CASSERTGQLDEQFF.

This chain uses TRBV25-1 with TRBJ1-1; unclear D gene. This CDR3 has 14 amino acids. The germline gives CDR1 MGHDK, CDR2 SYGVNS. Trimming removed 4 bases at V and 11 bases at J, with 20 bases between. For the CDR3, the DNA is TGTGCCAGCAGTGCCCCATCGCCCCTACTTACCGCTTTCTTT. It yields the protein CASSAPSPLLTAFF.

A word on this clone: Different DNA sequences within this sample yield the same CDR3. The gene calls are TRBV28 and TRBJ2-7; the D is unclear. This CDR3 is built from 11 residues. Germline CDR1 reads MDHEN; CDR2 reads SYDVKM. V lost 4 bases to trimming and J lost 4 bases, with 5 bases between them. CDR3 sequence: CASSSVYEQYF. DNA of the CDR3: TGTGCCAGCAGTTCCGTTTACGAGCAGTACTTC.

The J gene is TRBJ1-2, the V gene TRBV28, with 8 bases aligning to TRBD1. Germline-derived CDR1 and CDR2 are MDHEN and SYDVKM. The junction had 3 bases not matched to a gene; V was cut back by 3 bases and J by 3 bases. The CDR3 is 14 residues long. CDR3 region: CASSFQGADYGYTF. CDR3 DNA: TGTGCCAGCAGTTTCCAGGGGGCAGACTATGGCTACACCTTC.

The chain is built from TRBV4-2 and TRBJ1-5; D call uncertain. This CDR3 is built from 15 residues. V dropped 1 base and J dropped 7 bases, with 14 bases sitting between them. The V gene's germline CDR1 is LGHNA and CDR2 YNFKEQ. This CDR3 reads CASSQGGEVGQPQHF. The DNA for the CDR3 is TGTGCCAGCAGCCAAGGCGGGGAGGTGGGGCAGCCCCAGCATTTT.

The rearrangement links TRBV11-3 to TRBJ2-1; 9 nucleotides align to TRBD2. J was trimmed by 4 bases and V by 0 bases; bases with no gene match: 7. Germline CDR1 and CDR2: SGHNT and YENEEA. This CDR3 contains 17 residues. DNA for the CDR3: TGTGCCAGCAGCTTAGAGAGCGGGAGGCTCCAATACAATGAGCAGTTCTTC. Amino acid sequence: CASSLESGRLQYNEQFF.

This chain connects TRBV4-1 to TRBJ2-3; 14 bases fit TRBD2. Losses at the gene ends were 0 bases for V and 3 bases for J; bases not matched to a gene: 2. CDR3 length: 17 amino acids. Germline V gives CDR1 MGHRA, CDR2 YSYEKL. CDR3 DNA sequence: TGCGCCAGCAGCCAAGAAGGGACTAGCGGGAGTACAGATACGCAGTATTTT. This translates into CASSQEGTSGSTDTQYF.

This chain uses TRBV27 with TRBJ2-1; TRBD2 agrees at 7 bases. CDR1 MNHEY and CDR2 SMNVEV come from the germline V gene (reference sequence). The CDR3 is 15 amino acids. Trimming removed 2 bases from V and 2 bases from J; junction bases left unmatched: 3. CDR3 in amino acids: CASSLPGGAYNEQFF. The CDR3 DNA reads as TGTGCCAGCAGTTTACCGGGGGGAGCCTACAATGAGCAGTTCTTC.

The chain joins TRBV30 to TRBJ2-3; TRBD2 is a possible D gene (6 bases). Germline V CDR1 and CDR2: GTSNPN, SVGIG (reference sequence). V dropped 2 bases and J dropped 7 bases, with 13 bases sitting between them. The CDR3 is 13 amino acids. In DNA, the CDR3 is TGTGCCTGGAGTCTGGGAAGCGGGTATACGCAGTATTTT. Translating it yields CAWSLGSGYTQYF.

This clone was detected a few times. This chain uses TRBV7-9 with TRBJ1-2; possible D gene TRBD1, 5 bases. With 4 bases removed from V and 6 bases from J, the gap between germline ends came to 12 bases. CDR1 SEHNR and CDR2 FQNEAQ come from the germline V gene (reference sequence). The CDR3 loop spans 13 amino acids. The CDR3 coding sequence is TGTGCCAGCAGCTACTACGGGGGAGATGGCTACACCTTC. Translated, it gives CASSYYGGDGYTF.